The 10 T cell receptor beta chains reported below all come from one sample, sequenced in a study of blood T cell repertoires in COVID-19. Libraries were prepared by immunoSEQ multiplex PCR; TCRdb keeps only in-frame clonotypes and omits some of them. The sample includes approximately 70,000 clones, approximately 90% of them seen just once. The sequencing sample was made of peripheral blood. All receptors come from a woman aged 45-59 years with COVID-19, enrolled during active disease.

The gene calls are TRBV10-1 and TRBJ2-3; 7 positions match TRBD2. This CDR3 is built from 17 residues. J gave up 1 base and V 8 bases, and 15 bases lay outside the gene matches. CDR1 and CDR2 (germline): WNHNN, SYGVQD (reference sequence). The chain's CDR3 is CASAMGGGEQRTDTQYF. The CDR3 bases are TGCGCCAGCGCGATGGGGGGGGGTGAGCAGCGCACAGATACGCAGTATTTT.

V is TRBV7-3 and J is TRBJ2-1; D gene unclear. The V and J ends lost 4 bases and 2 bases respectively, with 18 bases between them. This CDR3 has 17 residues. Germline assignment: CDR1 SGHTA and CDR2 FQGTGA. In DNA, the CDR3 is TGTGCCAGCAGCTCCAGTCGGGTCCCCAGCCCCTACAATGAGCAGTTCTTC. Amino acids: CASSSSRVPSPYNEQFF.

The V gene is TRBV6-5, the J gene TRBJ2-1; 7 bases line up with TRBD1. Losses at the gene ends were 7 bases for V and 0 bases for J; bases not matched to a gene: 6. CDR3 size: 15 residues. CDR1 is MNHEY and CDR2 is SVGAGI in the germline V gene. CDR3 protein: CASNSDRSSYNEQFF. CDR3 DNA: TGTGCCAGCAACTCGGACAGGAGCTCCTACAATGAGCAGTTCTTC.

The gene calls are TRBV19 and TRBJ2-5; D not resolved. The germline CDR1 and CDR2 sequences are LNHDA and SQIVND (reference sequence). The ends were cut back, 5 bases at V and 4 bases at J, with 8 bases in the middle. The CDR3 has 12 amino acids. CDR3 bases: TGTGCCAGTAGTCCAACCGGAGAGACCCAGTACTTC. It codes for CASSPTGETQYF.

This chain joins TRBV7-3 and TRBJ1-1; D is perhaps TRBD1 (5 bases). The CDR3 extends over 14 amino acids. V was pared by 3 bases and J by 1 base, with 9 bases between. Per germline, CDR1 SGHTA and CDR2 FQGTGA. Written as DNA, the CDR3 is TGTGCCAGCAGCTTGGGACTTCCGAACACTGAAGCTTTCTTT. It translates to CASSLGLPNTEAFF.

The chain carries TRBV19 and TRBJ2-1, with 9 bases fitting TRBD1. From germline, CDR1 is LNHDA and CDR2 SQIVND (reference sequence). The V segment lost 3 bases and the J segment 5 bases; nucleotides outside the gene matches: 5. The CDR3 has 15 residues. The CDR3, as DNA: TGTGCCAGTAGTATTCGGGACAGGGCCGACAATGAGCAGTTCTTC. Translated, it gives CASSIRDRADNEQFF.

This CDR3 reads CASSPKSPGNQPQHF. CDR3 bases: TGTGCCAGCTCACCAAAGTCTCCGGGCAATCAGCCCCAGCATTTT. The chain links TRBV18 to TRBJ1-5; D uncertain. The CDR3 is made up of 15 amino acids. The V and J ends lost 2 bases and 2 bases respectively, with 10 bases between them. Germline V gene lookup returns CDR1 KGHSH and CDR2 LQKENI. The entire variable domain, with the rest obtained from reference TRBV18 and TRBJ1-5, is as follows: NAGVMQNPRHLVRRRGQEARLRCSPMKGHSHVYWYRQLPEEGLKFMVYLQKENIIDESGMPKERFSAEFPKEGPSILRIQQVVRGDSAAYFCASSPKSPGNQPQHFGDGTRLSIL.

This chain joins TRBV4-1 and TRBJ2-7; unclear D gene. The length of the CDR3 is 11 residues. V lost 5 bases, J lost 2 bases, and 4 bases lay in between. Looked up from germline, CDR1 is MGHRA and CDR2 is YSYEKL. The CDR3 here is CASSTPYEQYF. The DNA of the CDR3 is TGCGCCAGCAGCACTCCCTACGAGCAGTACTTC.

The rearrangement joins TRBV18 to TRBJ1-2; D is unclear. Trimming removed 4 bases from V and 4 bases from J, with 4 bases in between. Germline-derived CDR1 and CDR2 are KGHSH and LQKENI. This CDR3 spans 11 amino acids. The CDR3: CASSQAYGYTF. As DNA, the CDR3 is TGTGCCAGCTCACAAGCCTATGGCTACACCTTC.

This clone was picked up one time. In DNA form, the CDR3 reads TGTGCCAGCAGCTTAACAGGTGGGCCGTCGGGCTACACCTTC. Its translation is CASSLTGGPSGYTF. J is TRBJ1-2 and V is TRBV7-3; D uncertain. Per the germline V gene, CDR1 is SGHTA and CDR2 is FQGTGA. Deletions cut 0 bases from V and 8 bases from J, with 13 bases between. This CDR3 contains 14 residues.